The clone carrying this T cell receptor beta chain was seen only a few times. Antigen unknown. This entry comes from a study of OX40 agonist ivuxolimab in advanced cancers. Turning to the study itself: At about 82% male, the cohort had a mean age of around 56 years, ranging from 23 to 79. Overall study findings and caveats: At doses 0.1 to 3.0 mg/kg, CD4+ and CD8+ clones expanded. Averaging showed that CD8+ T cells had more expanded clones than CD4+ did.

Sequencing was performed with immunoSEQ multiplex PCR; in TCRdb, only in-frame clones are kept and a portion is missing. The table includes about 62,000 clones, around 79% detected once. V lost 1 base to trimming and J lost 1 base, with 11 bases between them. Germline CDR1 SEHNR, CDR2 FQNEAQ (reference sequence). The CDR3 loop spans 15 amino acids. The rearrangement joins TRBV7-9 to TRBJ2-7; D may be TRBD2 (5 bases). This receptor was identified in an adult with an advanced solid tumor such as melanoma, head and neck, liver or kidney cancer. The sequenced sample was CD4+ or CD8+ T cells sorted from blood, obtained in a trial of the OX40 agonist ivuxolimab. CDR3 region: CASSLVPDYSYEQYF. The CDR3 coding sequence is TGTGCCAGCAGCTTAGTGCCCGACTATTCCTACGAGCAGTACTTC.